These 28 T cell receptor beta chains share one sample of origin, sequenced in a study of cytomegalovirus exposure and HLA in healthy donors. This PCR relied on a set of 60 Vbeta primers and 13 Jbeta primers. Sequenced by immunoSEQ multiplex PCR; TCRdb stores in-frame clones only, minus some. The table shows over 200,000 clones, with around 73% occurring only once. The sample was PBMCs. Receptor source: a male donor in good health and CMV-seronegative.

The gene calls are TRBV5-1 and TRBJ2-1; D gene uncertain. The germline V gene has CDR1 SGHRS and CDR2 YFSETQ. V lost 0 bases and J 8 bases, leaving 12 bases between the germline ends. This CDR3 is built from 14 residues. The CDR3 loop reads CASSLVLDRDEQFF. DNA of the CDR3: TGCGCCAGCAGCTTGGTCCTAGATCGGGATGAGCAGTTCTTC.

This clone has only one observation. The chain links TRBV28 to TRBJ1-2, with D possibly being TRBD1 (5 bases). From germline, CDR1 is MDHEN and CDR2 SYDVKM. The CDR3 contains 15 residues. V was pared by 8 bases and J by 1 base, with 17 bases between. The CDR3 reads CASGVGQGGNYGYTF. The CDR3 nucleotides are TGTGCCAGCGGGGTTGGGCAGGGAGGTAACTATGGCTACACCTTC.

On this clone: Germline is not matched at one junction end, which may reflect a read error. Other DNA sequences of this sample code for an identical CDR3. The gene calls are TRBV7-9 and TRBJ1-4, with D possibly matching TRBD1 (6 bases). The CDR3 runs to 13 residues. Looked up from germline, CDR1 is SEHNR and CDR2 is FQNEAQ (reference sequence). CDR3 coding DNA: TGCGCCAGCAGGACCACAGGGCAGGAAAAACTGTTTTTT. It specifies CASRTTGQEKLFF.

The rearrangement joins TRBV15 to TRBJ2-5; perhaps TRBD1 as D (8 bases). Germline values: CDR1 LNHNV, CDR2 YYDKDF (reference sequence). The CDR3 totals 15 residues. Trimming left V 2 bases short and J 7 bases short, with 17 bases between. The CDR3 loop is CATSRYDRGGATQYF. DNA for the CDR3: TGTGCCACCAGCAGATATGACAGGGGAGGGGCGACCCAGTACTTC.

This clone has more than one count but fewer than ten. The rearrangement uses TRBV5-1 and TRBJ1-2; D ambiguous. CDR3 length: 14 amino acids. In germline, CDR1 is SGHRS, CDR2 YFSETQ. V was cut by 3 bases and J by 2 bases, with 11 bases left in between. DNA for the CDR3: TGCGCCAGCAGCTCCTTGACAAGCAACTATGGCTACACCTTC. Its protein product is CASSSLTSNYGYTF.

This chain links TRBV19 with TRBJ1-1, with D possibly matching TRBD1 (6 bases). V was cut by 6 bases and J by 4 bases, with 12 bases left in between. Germline CDR1 is LNHDA and CDR2 is SQIVND (reference sequence). This CDR3 is built from 13 residues. The CDR3 DNA reads TGTGCCAGTAGAGGGGGACAAATCACTGAAGCTTTCTTT. Protein product: CASRGGQITEAFF.

This chain joins TRBV5-1 and TRBJ2-5; no definite D call. Deletions cut 4 bases from V and 3 bases from J, with 16 bases between. This CDR3 contains 15 residues. Germline CDR1 and CDR2: SGHRS and YFSETQ. CDR3 bases: TGCGCCAGCAGCACTACCCCGGCACAAAAAGAGACCCAGTACTTC. This encodes CASSTTPAQKETQYF.

In this sample, this clone turned up a few times. V is TRBV5-6 and J is TRBJ2-3; 8 nucleotides align to TRBD1. V was clipped by 4 bases and J by 1 base; unmatched bases: 5. CDR1 SGHDT and CDR2 YYEEEE come from the germline V gene. The CDR3 covers 15 residues. This chain's CDR3 is CASSGGTGGTDTQYF. The CDR3 region has the DNA TGTGCCAGCAGCGGAGGGACAGGAGGCACAGATACGCAGTATTTT.

The chain recombines TRBV6-5 with TRBJ1-3; D perhaps matches TRBD1 (5 bases). Germline CDR1 is MNHEY and CDR2 is SVGAGI. The CDR3 spans 14 residues. The V end lost 8 bases, the J end lost 0 bases, and 11 bases lay between the germline ends. The CDR3 here is CASGTGDSGNTIYF. Written as DNA, the CDR3 is TGTGCCAGCGGTACAGGCGACTCTGGAAACACCATATATTTT.

J is TRBJ2-7 and V is TRBV28; 9 nucleotides align to TRBD1. Looked up from germline, CDR1 is MDHEN and CDR2 is SYDVKM. The CDR3 is 15 amino acids. J lost 4 bases, V lost 5 bases, and 9 bases had no gene match. The CDR3 bases are TGTGCCAGCAGTCAACAGGGGGCTCGGTGGTACGAGCAGTACTTC. It encodes CASSQQGARWYEQYF.

The chain combines TRBV28 with TRBJ2-1, with 7 bases matching TRBD1. The CDR3 spans 15 residues. After removal of 5 bases from V and 6 bases from J, the junction contained 10 bases not matched to a gene. Per germline, CDR1 MDHEN and CDR2 SYDVKM. The CDR3 is CASSQRQGWVNEQFF. The CDR3, as DNA: TGTGCCAGCAGTCAGAGACAGGGCTGGGTCAATGAGCAGTTCTTC.

This chain links TRBV7-3 with TRBJ2-3, with TRBD2 identical over 8 bases. CDR1 SGHTA and CDR2 FQGTGA come from the germline V gene. The V segment lost 2 bases and the J segment 3 bases; nucleotides outside the gene matches: 7. The CDR3 consists of 16 residues. DNA for the CDR3: TGTGCCAGCAGCTTACTAAGCGGGGGAAGGACAGATACGCAGTATTTT. Translating gives CASSLLSGGRTDTQYF.

The chain links TRBV6-1 to TRBJ2-3; 10 nucleotides align to TRBD2. The CDR3 totals 14 residues. J was trimmed by 3 bases and V by 8 bases; bases with no gene match: 5. The germline V gene has CDR1 MNHNS and CDR2 SASEGT. The CDR3 loop is CASLPGLATDTQYF. The CDR3 DNA sequence: TGTGCCAGCCTACCGGGACTAGCGACAGATACGCAGTATTTT.

The chain couples TRBV2 to TRBJ2-1, with 13 bases lining up with TRBD2. Germline CDR1 is SNHLY and CDR2 is FYNNEI. After removal of 11 bases from V and 0 bases from J, the junction contained 10 bases not matched to a gene. The CDR3 is 17 amino acids. This chain's CDR3 is CAALRGTSGISYNEQFF. The CDR3 DNA reads as TGTGCCGCTCTCCGCGGGACTAGCGGGATCTCCTACAATGAGCAGTTCTTC.

This chain's CDR3 is CASSHLADLKGSEQFF. CDR3 DNA: TGTGCCAGCAGCCACCTAGCAGACCTTAAGGGAAGTGAGCAGTTCTTC. The chain employs TRBV7-2 and TRBJ2-1; D might be TRBD2 (5 bases). V was shortened by 5 bases and J by 9 bases, with 23 bases between the two germline ends. Germline V lookup: CDR1 SGHTA, CDR2 FQGNSA. The CDR3 sequence is 16 residues long.

The V and J genes are TRBV21-1 and TRBJ1-1; the D call of TRBD1 is as the table states it, not checked on the DNA. TRBV21-1 corresponds to a pseudogene. The CDR3 has 18 amino acids. The CDR3 nucleotides read TGTGCCAGCACCAGACCAAGGGGACAGGGGGCTGGAGAGACTGAAGCTTTCTTT. Protein: CASTRPRGQGAGETEAFF.

The genes are TRBV27 and TRBJ2-3, with TRBD1 as a possible D gene (5 bases). The germline gives CDR1 MNHEY, CDR2 SMNVEV (reference sequence). There are 15 residues in the CDR3. V gave up 2 bases and J gave up 2 bases, with 11 bases separating them. DNA of the CDR3: TGTGCCAGCAGTTTAAACGGCAGGGCCACAGATACGCAGTATTTT. Translated, it gives CASSLNGRATDTQYF.

The V and J genes are TRBV4-1 and TRBJ1-6; TRBD1 agrees at 7 bases. Germline loops: CDR1 MGHRA, CDR2 YSYEKL. The V gene end was trimmed by 4 bases and the J gene end by 6 bases; junction bases not matched to a gene: 6. This CDR3 is 15 amino acids long. The CDR3 DNA is TGCGCCAGCAGCCTCGGGACAGCCGCTAATTCACCCCTCCACTTT. Translated: CASSLGTAANSPLHF.

This chain joins TRBV5-6 and TRBJ2-1; 13 bases align to TRBD2. CDR1 and CDR2 from the germline V gene are SGHDT and YYEEEE. V gave up 5 bases and J gave up 3 bases; unmatched junction bases: 14. This CDR3 is 19 amino acids long. The CDR3 spells CASRFKVTGLAGFYNEQFF. The CDR3 nucleotides read TGTGCCAGCAGATTTAAGGTGACGGGACTAGCGGGATTCTACAATGAGCAGTTCTTC.

CDR3 nucleotide sequence: TGTGCCAGCAGTTCCCCCGGCAGGAACCCCTACGAGCAGTACTTC. It codes for CASSSPGRNPYEQYF. V and J are TRBV27 and TRBJ2-7; D not resolved. CDR3 size: 15 residues. Looked up from germline, CDR1 is MNHEY and CDR2 is SMNVEV (reference sequence). With 4 bases removed from V and 2 bases from J, the gap between germline ends came to 15 bases.

The chain carries TRBV25-1 and TRBJ2-3, with 8 bases fitting TRBD1. V shed 7 bases, J shed 4 bases, and the junction held 19 bases outside the gene matches. Germline CDR1 and CDR2: MGHDK and SYGVNS. This CDR3 is built from 18 residues. CDR3 coding DNA: TGTGCCAGCACCGGACAGGGCAGTGCGGGATATGGTGCAGATACGCAGTATTTT. It encodes CASTGQGSAGYGADTQYF. The entire variable domain, with the rest obtained from reference TRBV25-1 and TRBJ2-3, is as follows: EADIYQTPRYLVIGTGKKITLECSQTMGHDKMYWYQQDPGMELHLIHYSYGVNSTEKGDLSSESTVSRIRTEHFPLTLESARPSHTSQYLCASTGQGSAGYGADTQYFGPGTRLTVL.

This clone was counted a few times. The J gene is TRBJ2-7, the V gene TRBV28; TRBD2 matches 7 bases. CDR1 and CDR2 from the germline V gene are MDHEN and SYDVKM. The V gene end was trimmed by 6 bases and the J gene end by 6 bases; junction bases not matched to a gene: 8. The CDR3 has 13 amino acids. CDR3 nucleotide sequence: TGTGCCAGCAGAGAGGGAGGGCCAAGCGAGCAGTACTTC. Protein product: CASREGGPSEQYF.

This clone came up a few times. The genes are TRBV10-1 and TRBJ2-7; weak D call: TRBD2 (6 bases). Germline-derived CDR1 and CDR2 are WNHNN and SYGVQD (reference sequence). V gave up 6 bases and J gave up 1 base, with 13 bases separating them. The CDR3 has 14 residues. CDR3 coding DNA: TGCGCCAGCAGCCGGGACTCGAGTTCCTACGAGCAGTACTTC. Translation gives CASSRDSSSYEQYF.

The chain joins TRBV7-9 to TRBJ2-1; 9 positions agree with TRBD2. Trimming took 5 bases from V and 0 from J; bases not matched to a gene: 2. Germline lookup yields CDR1 SEHNR and CDR2 FQNEAQ (reference sequence). The CDR3 has 15 amino acids. CDR3 residues: CASSISGSSYNEQFF. As DNA, the CDR3 is TGTGCCAGCAGCATTAGCGGGAGCTCCTACAATGAGCAGTTCTTC.

The chain has TRBV21-1 and TRBJ2-5; the tabulated D call, TRBD2, remains unverified against the DNA. TRBV21-1 is tagged as a pseudogene. The CDR3 runs 17 residues. The CDR3 sequence: CASSKALCGRPQETQYF. The CDR3 bases are TGTGCCAGCAGCAAAGCGCTTTGTGGGAGACCCCAAGAGACCCAGTACTTC.

This clone was seen a few times. The junction departs from the called germline gene at one end, perhaps through a read error. This chain uses TRBV28 with TRBJ1-1; TRBD1 aligns across 9 bases. This CDR3 contains 14 residues. Germline CDR1 and CDR2: MDHEN and SYDVKM. CDR3 nucleotide sequence: TGTGCCAGCAGTCGGGACAGGGTGAAAACTGAAGCTTTCTTT. Its protein is CASSRDRVKTEAFF.

This chain links TRBV5-1 with TRBJ2-1, with TRBD2 matching 8 bases. This CDR3 comprises 16 residues. V dropped 4 bases and J dropped 0; count of bases not matched to a gene: 6. In germline, CDR1 is SGHRS, CDR2 YFSETQ. Here the CDR3 reads CASSRGGKGSYNEQFF. CDR3 in DNA: TGCGCCAGCAGCCGGGGGGGAAAGGGCTCCTACAATGAGCAGTTCTTC. The variable domain in full, completed from reference TRBV5-1 and TRBJ2-1, reads KAGVTQTPRYLIKTRGQQVTLSCSPISGHRSVSWYQQTPGQGLQFLFEYFSETQRNKGNFPGRFSGRQFSNSRSEMNVSTLELGDSALYLCASSRGGKGSYNEQFFGPGTRLTVL.

The CDR3 sequence: CASSYSGRASYEQYF. CDR3 DNA sequence: TGTGCCAGCAGTTACAGTGGGAGGGCATCCTACGAGCAGTACTTC. The rearrangement links TRBV6-6 to TRBJ2-5; 7 bases agree with TRBD2. The last part of the DNA fits TRBJ2-7 better; the J call may be wrong. The CDR3 is 15 amino acids. Germline CDR1 reads MNHNY; CDR2 reads SVGAGI (reference sequence).